A selection of T cell receptor beta chains follows, all from one sample in a study of blood T cell repertoires in COVID-19. Profiled with immunoSEQ multiplex PCR; TCRdb holds only in-frame clones, not every one. The sample includes 190,000 or so clones, 90% to 95% seen only once; the top ten take about 0.76%. Material for sequencing was peripheral blood. These receptors were obtained from a man aged 30 to 39 with COVID-19, enrolled during active disease. CDR3s include the opening cysteine and the closing phenylalanine or tryptophan. Fields, in order: V gene, clone size, J gene, D gene, CDR3 length, CDR3 DNA, CDR3 protein. D genes are given only for firm matches. The size field is filled for only some rows; it gives once, few, many or a size class.

TRBV25-1	NA	TRBJ1-6	TRBD1	15	TGTGCCAGCAGTAAGGGGACAGGGATTAATTCACCCCTCCACTTT	CASSKGTGINSPLHF
TRBV18	few	TRBJ1-1	NA	16	TGTGCCAGCTCACCGGGCGCGATGAGCCTGGGCACTGAAGCTTTCTTT	CASSPGAMSLGTEAFF
TRBV10-1	NA	TRBJ2-7	TRBD2	14	TGCGCCAGCAGTGGACTAGCCGGTTCCTACGAGCAGTACTTC	CASSGLAGSYEQYF
TRBV9	NA	TRBJ1-2	NA	11	TGTGCCAGCAGCACTACAGGAGGCTACACCTTC	CASSTTGGYTF
TRBV7-9	NA	TRBJ2-7	NA	13	TGTGCCAGCAGCTTAGAGAGACACTACGAGCAGTACTTC	CASSLERHYEQYF
TRBV2	NA	TRBJ1-6	NA	15	TGTGCCAGCAGTGAAAGGGGAAACTATAATTCACCCCTCCACTTT	CASSERGNYNSPLHF
TRBV6-5	NA	TRBJ1-1	TRBD1	15	TGTGCCAGCAGGCAAAACAGGGGACCGAACACTGAAGCTTTCTTT	CASRQNRGPNTEAFF
TRBV28	once	TRBJ1-2	NA	13	TGTGCCAGCAGTCCCCTTGCTAACTATGGCTACACCTTC	CASSPLANYGYTF
TRBV5-4	NA	TRBJ2-5	NA	14	TGTGCCAGCAGCTTGAGCCAGGGGTTAGAGACCCAGTACTTC	CASSLSQGLETQYF
TRBV2	NA	TRBJ1-2	NA	12	TGTGCCAGCAGCGACCTCCCACAGGGCTACACCTTC	CASSDLPQGYTF
TRBV24-1	NA	TRBJ2-5	TRBD2	14	TGTGCCACCAGGGGACTAGTACTCAGAGAGACCCAGTACTTC	CATRGLVLRETQYF
TRBV14	NA	TRBJ2-1	TRBD1	15	TGTGCCAGCAGCCCCCTGGACAGGGCGGACAATGAGCAGTTCTTC	CASSPLDRADNEQFF
TRBV7-6	NA	TRBJ1-1	NA	13	TGTGCCAGCAGCGGACACCTGAACACTGAAGCTTTCTTT	CASSGHLNTEAFF
TRBV6-5	NA	TRBJ1-2	NA	12	TGTGCCAGCAGTTACCCCCGAGGTGGCTACACCTTC	CASSYPRGGYTF
TRBV6-5	NA	TRBJ2-3	TRBD2	13	TGTGCCAGCAGTAGCGGGGAGACAGATACGCAGTATTTT	CASSSGETDTQYF
TRBV2	NA	TRBJ2-3	TRBD2	17	TGTGCCAGCAGTGAAGCTAGCGGGGGGTGGAGCACAGATACGCAGTATTTT	CASSEASGGWSTDTQYF
TRBV3-1/TRBV3-2	NA	TRBJ1-2	NA	12	TGTGCCAGCAGCCAAGGAGATAGCCCCTACACCTTC	CASSQGDSPYTF
TRBV6-1	NA	TRBJ1-1	TRBD1	16	TGTGCCAGCAGTGAGCCGGGACAGGCGGGTTCCACTGAAGCTTTCTTT	CASSEPGQAGSTEAFF
TRBV5-1	NA	TRBJ2-5	NA	13	TGCGCCAGCAGCGTTGGGGACACTGAGACCCAGTACTTC	CASSVGDTETQYF
TRBV30	NA	TRBJ1-2	NA	13	TGTGCCTGGACCCCTCAGGTAGAATATGGCTACACCTTC	CAWTPQVEYGYTF
TRBV2	NA	TRBJ1-6	NA	15	TGTGCCAGCGGGGGGGGCAGGGGAAGTAATTCACCCCTCCACTTT	CASGGGRGSNSPLHF
TRBV5-6	NA	TRBJ2-7	TRBD1	15	TGTGCCAGCAGCCAGAACTGGGACAGGGTTTACGAGCAGTACTTC	CASSQNWDRVYEQYF